Listed below are T cell receptor beta chains from one sample, sequenced in a study of early T cells in non-severe SARS-CoV-2 infection. TCRdb reprocessed the 5' RACE reads via MiXCR and lists one record per CDR3 protein. The repertoire holds 100,000 or so distinct CDR3 sequences, around 14% seen once, with about 6% in the top ten. Material: whole blood. These receptors were obtained from an adult who was a healthcare worker with PCR-confirmed SARS-CoV-2 infection or an uninfected control (not recorded which). CDR3s include the opening cysteine and the closing phenylalanine or tryptophan. A D gene is named only where the DNA matches it firmly. Expanded clones are given a class, and other clones once, few, many or no size at all.

few	TRBD2	TRBJ2-2	TRBV6-5	CASSTPGGAGNTGELFF	TGTGCCAGCAGTACCCCGGGGGGGGCGGGGAACACCGGGGAGCTGTTTTTT
.	TRBD2	TRBJ2-3	TRBV20-1	CSAPTPLAGHTDTQYF	TGCAGTGCCCCGACCCCACTAGCGGGACACACAGATACGCAGTATTTT
few	TRBD2	TRBJ2-1	TRBV6-1	CASTTSGTYNEQFF	TGTGCCAGCACGACTAGCGGGACCTACAATGAGCAGTTCTTC
many	.	TRBJ2-5	TRBV12-5	CASGYHRNLQETQYF	TGTGCTAGTGGGTATCACAGGAACCTCCAAGAGACCCAGTACTTC
few	.	TRBJ1-6	TRBV4-1	CASSQDQDSYNSPLHF	TGCGCCAGCAGCCAAGACCAGGACTCCTATAATTCACCCCTCCACTTT
few	.	TRBJ2-7	TRBV5-1	CASRTGQAYEQYF	TGCGCCAGCAGAACAGGTCAAGCCTACGAGCAGTACTTC
.	.	TRBJ2-7	TRBV7-7	CASSPGQGDEQYF	TGTGCCAGCAGCCCTGGGCAGGGTGACGAGCAGTACTTC
many	.	TRBJ2-7	TRBV7-2	CASSSSRDQRYF	TGTGCCAGCAGCTCGAGTAGGGACCAACGGTACTTC
.	.	TRBJ2-4	TRBV7-2	CASSSLRDKNIQYF	TGTGCCAGCAGCTCCCTACGGGACAAAAACATTCAGTACTTC
.	.	TRBJ1-3	TRBV7-6	CASSLQPGNGNTIYF	TGTGCCAGCAGCTTACAGCCCGGGAACGGAAACACCATATATTTT
few	.	TRBJ1-1	TRBV7-9	CASSPPGGTEAFF	TGTGCCAGCAGCCCCCCGGGGGGCACTGAAGCTTTCTTT
few	.	TRBJ1-2	TRBV7-2	CASSLEGIGYTF	TGTGCCAGCAGCTTAGAGGGTATTGGCTACACCTTC
.	TRBD2	TRBJ2-1	TRBV9	CASSPVIAGHWEQFF	TGTGCCAGCAGCCCAGTAATAGCGGGCCACTGGGAGCAGTTCTTC
many	.	TRBJ2-7	TRBV5-1	CASSPGAPGRAPYEQYF	TGCGCCAGCAGCCCGGGGGCCCCCGGTCGGGCTCCATACGAGCAGTACTTC
many	TRBD2	TRBJ2-7	TRBV6-2/TRBV6-3	CASSLAGRGVYEQYF	TGTGCCAGCAGCCTAGCGGGACGCGGGGTTTACGAGCAGTACTTC
.	.	TRBJ2-3	TRBV5-8	CASSGAGGITTDTQYF	TGTGCCAGCAGCGGGGCGGGCGGGATTACCACAGATACGCAGTATTTT
few	TRBD2	TRBJ2-2	TRBV29-1	CSARTSGDTGELFF	TGCAGCGCCAGGACTAGCGGGGACACCGGGGAGCTGTTTTTT
many	TRBD2	TRBJ2-7	TRBV7-2	CASSLASGGSYEQYF	TGTGCCAGCAGCTTAGCTAGCGGGGGCTCCTACGAGCAGTACTTC
few	.	TRBJ2-7	TRBV10-3	CAISGNGGSYEQYF	TGTGCCATCAGTGGAAACGGCGGCTCCTACGAGCAGTACTTC
.	TRBD2	TRBJ2-1	TRBV29-1	CSVARGRASDEQFF	TGCAGCGTTGCACGCGGGAGGGCCTCTGATGAGCAGTTCTTC
few	TRBD1	TRBJ2-4	TRBV27	CASSLSGTGLTKNIQYF	TGTGCCAGCAGTTTATCGGGGACAGGGTTGACCAAAAACATTCAGTACTTC
.	.	TRBJ2-7	TRBV29-1	CSVVKVGNYEQYF	TGCAGCGTTGTCAAAGTGGGGAACTACGAGCAGTACTTC
few	TRBD2	TRBJ2-2	TRBV12-3/TRBV12-4	CASTQTGRKGELFF	TGTGCCAGCACTCAAACCGGGAGGAAGGGGGAGCTGTTTTTT
.	.	TRBJ2-7	TRBV20-1	CSTGPVYEQYF	TGCAGCACAGGGCCTGTCTACGAGCAGTACTTC
many	.	TRBJ2-7	TRBV27	CASSLKDTYEQYF	TGTGCCAGCAGTCTCAAGGATACCTACGAGCAGTACTTC
.	.	TRBJ2-7	TRBV20-1	CSATPLLGGYEQYF	TGCAGTGCCACCCCGCTGTTGGGGGGTTACGAGCAGTACTTC
.	.	TRBJ1-1	TRBV20-1	CSARFPEAFF	TGCAGTGCTAGATTTCCTGAAGCTTTCTTT
few	.	TRBJ2-1	TRBV4-1	CASSQPPNSRGQFF	TGCGCCAGCAGCCAGCCCCCTAACTCGCGGGGGCAGTTCTTC
.	.	TRBJ1-4	TRBV5-1	CASSPGWTNEKLFF	TGCGCCAGCAGCCCCGGGTGGACTAATGAAAAACTGTTTTTT
.	.	TRBJ2-7	TRBV20-1	CSASPVADPLYEQYF	TGCAGTGCTAGTCCGGTGGCTGATCCCCTCTACGAGCAGTACTTC
few	TRBD2	TRBJ2-1	TRBV18	CASSPPVTSGRRDEQFF	TGTGCCAGCTCACCACCGGTGACTAGCGGGAGACGGGATGAGCAGTTCTTC
.	.	TRBJ2-7	TRBV20-1	CSAPRGGARPEQYF	TGCAGTGCCCCGAGAGGGGGAGCGAGGCCCGAGCAGTACTTC
.	.	TRBJ1-5	TRBV6-1	CASSEVGAGQPQHF	TGTGCCAGCAGTGAAGTAGGGGCCGGTCAGCCCCAGCATTTT
.	TRBD1	TRBJ2-4	TRBV7-2	CASSLARTGRIQYF	TGTGCCAGCAGCTTGGCCAGGACAGGACGGATTCAGTACTTC
many	TRBD1	TRBJ1-2	TRBV7-9	CASTLGQGSYGYTF	TGTGCCAGCACCCTGGGACAGGGGTCCTATGGCTACACCTTC
.	.	TRBJ2-7	TRBV7-9	CASSLLPFGGTSYEQYF	TGTGCCAGCAGCTTGCTCCCCTTCGGCGGGACGTCCTACGAGCAGTACTTC
.	.	TRBJ2-1	TRBV25-1	CASSLSRRNEQFF	TGTGCCAGCAGTCTCAGCCGACGCAATGAGCAGTTCTTC
few	.	TRBJ1-2	TRBV19	CASLWGYGYTF	TGTGCCAGTTTATGGGGCTATGGCTACACCTTC
few	.	TRBJ2-7	TRBV20-1	CSASTSSTTLSSYEQYF	TGCAGTGCTAGCACCTCGTCGACGACTCTCAGCTCCTACGAGCAGTACTTC
few	.	TRBJ2-5	TRBV2	CASKEVPSRQETQYF	TGTGCCAGCAAAGAAGTACCATCGCGACAAGAGACCCAGTACTTC
.	.	TRBJ2-2	TRBV3-1	CASSRGTYNTGELFF	TGTGCCAGCAGCCGCGGGACATACAACACCGGGGAGCTGTTTTTT
.	.	TRBJ2-7	TRBV19	CASSVDKAYEQYF	TGTGCCAGTAGTGTCGACAAGGCCTACGAGCAGTACTTC
.	.	TRBJ2-2	TRBV5-6	CASSLWSTGELFF	TGTGCCAGCAGCTTGTGGAGTACCGGGGAGCTGTTTTTT
many	.	TRBJ2-7	TRBV5-6	CASSPGTLPYYEQYF	TGTGCCAGCAGCCCAGGGACACTTCCCTACTACGAGCAGTACTTC
few	.	TRBJ2-4	TRBV3-1	CASSRRQDGIQYF	TGTGCCAGCAGCCGGCGGCAGGACGGCATTCAGTACTTC
few	.	TRBJ2-3	TRBV6-1	CASSRENPAQYF	TGTGCCAGCAGTCGGGAGAATCCCGCGCAGTATTTT
many	.	TRBJ1-2	TRBV19	CASRAPRGNYGYTF	TGTGCCAGTAGAGCTCCTCGAGGTAACTATGGCTACACCTTC
.	.	TRBJ1-5	TRBV12-3/TRBV12-4	CASSLAGYSNQPQHF	TGTGCCAGCAGTTTGGCAGGCTATAGCAATCAGCCCCAGCATTTT
few	TRBD1	TRBJ1-1	TRBV28	CASSSGTETEAFF	TGTGCCAGCAGTTCGGGGACAGAGACTGAAGCTTTCTTT
.	.	TRBJ2-1	TRBV29-1	CSVEAQGEQFF	TGCAGCGTAGAGGCCCAGGGTGAGCAGTTCTTC
.	TRBD1	TRBJ2-7	TRBV9	CASSVGGQGYEQYF	TGTGCCAGCAGCGTAGGGGGACAGGGCTACGAGCAGTACTTC
.	.	TRBJ2-6	TRBV27	CASSSDTSSSGANVLTF	TGTGCCAGCAGTTCGGACACCTCGTCATCTGGGGCCAACGTCCTGACTTTC
.	.	TRBJ2-7	TRBV11-2	CASSPNSDHEQYF	TGTGCCAGCAGCCCTAATAGTGACCACGAGCAGTACTTC